The 27 T cell receptor beta chains below all came from one sample that was sequenced in a study of radiotherapy plus CTLA-4 blockade in lung cancer. The method was immunoSEQ multiplex PCR; TCRdb's version includes in-frame clones alone and lacks a portion of them. The sample lists 80,000 or so clones; under 90% were seen once. The sequences come from peripheral blood, collected from a patient treated with radiotherapy plus ipilimumab. Receptors originate from a human donor with non-small cell lung cancer who had stable disease on radiotherapy plus ipilimumab.

The V and J genes are TRBV28 and TRBJ2-3; TRBD1 agrees at 10 bases. With 4 bases clipped from V and 2 bases from J, the junction kept 6 bases outside the gene matches. The CDR3 has 16 residues. The germline CDR1 and CDR2 sequences are MDHEN and SYDVKM. The CDR3 DNA is TGTGCCAGCAGTTCGGGACAGGGGCTCCCCACAGATACGCAGTATTTT. Residues: CASSSGQGLPTDTQYF.

The count of this clone is one. The J gene is TRBJ2-1, the V gene TRBV7-2; possible D gene TRBD2, 6 bases. V lost 4 bases and J 3 bases, leaving 13 bases between the germline ends. Per the germline V gene, CDR1 is SGHTA and CDR2 is FQGNSA. The CDR3 sequence is 15 residues long. This CDR3 is CASSYRDWSYNEQFF. Written as DNA, the CDR3 is TGTGCCAGCAGCTACCGGGACTGGAGCTACAATGAGCAGTTCTTC.

V usage is TRBV28 and J usage is TRBJ2-7, with D maybe TRBD1 (5 bases). Germline lookup yields CDR1 MDHEN and CDR2 SYDVKM. The CDR3 has 14 residues. V shed 6 bases and J shed 0 bases, with 12 bases lying between them. The CDR3 loop is CASSLTDLSYEQYF. The CDR3 bases are TGTGCCAGCAGCCTGACAGACCTCTCCTACGAGCAGTACTTC.

The rearrangement links TRBV2 to TRBJ2-1, with 13 bases aligning to TRBD2. The CDR3 is 13 amino acids. V trimming: 7 bases; J trimming: 14 bases; junction bases outside the gene matches: 8. CDR1 SNHLY and CDR2 FYNNEI come from the germline V gene. The CDR3 region is CASTALAGGKEFF. DNA for the CDR3: TGTGCCAGCACTGCACTAGCGGGAGGGAAGGAGTTCTTC.

The rearrangement uses TRBV2 and TRBJ2-6, with D uncertain. This CDR3 region has 15 residues. V was cut by 2 bases and J by 0 bases, with 5 bases left in between. Germline lookup yields CDR1 SNHLY and CDR2 FYNNEI. CDR3 amino acids: CASSERRSGANVLTF. In DNA form, the CDR3 reads TGTGCCAGCAGTGAAAGGCGCTCTGGGGCCAACGTCCTGACTTTC.

The chain is built from TRBV7-7 and TRBJ1-3; possible D gene TRBD1, 5 bases. Per germline, CDR1 SSHAT and CDR2 FNYEAQ (reference sequence). The V end lost 5 bases, the J end lost 0 bases, and 11 bases lay between the germline ends. This CDR3 comprises 15 residues. CDR3 sequence: CASSQGGTSGNTIYF. In nucleotides, the CDR3 is TGTGCCAGCAGCCAAGGAGGGACCTCTGGAAACACCATATATTTT.

This chain links TRBV6-5 with TRBJ2-7, with 8 bases aligning to TRBD2. The CDR3 loop spans 14 amino acids. V trimming: 0 bases; J trimming: 3 bases; junction bases outside the gene matches: 1. Germline CDR1 MNHEY, CDR2 SVGAGI. The CDR3: CASSYSAGGYEQYF. The CDR3, as DNA: TGTGCCAGCAGTTACTCTGCGGGGGGCTACGAGCAGTACTTC.

The V and J genes are TRBV7-9 and TRBJ1-5, with TRBD1 matching 8 bases. Unmatched junction bases numbered 8, after V lost 4 bases and J lost 6 bases. The CDR3 is 15 residues long. Germline CDR1 reads SEHNR; CDR2 reads FQNEAQ (reference sequence). The CDR3 protein is CASSSTGARGQPQHF. CDR3 coding DNA: TGTGCCAGCAGCTCGACAGGGGCGCGAGGTCAGCCCCAGCATTTT. The whole variable domain, remainder taken from reference TRBV7-9 and TRBJ1-5, is DTGVSQNPRHKITKRGQNVTFRCDPISEHNRLYWYRQTLGQGPEFLTYFQNEAQLEKSRLLSDRFSAERPKGSFSTLEIQRTEQGDSAMYLCASSSTGARGQPQHFGDGTRLSIL.

The chain has TRBV5-6 and TRBJ1-5, with D possibly being TRBD1 (6 bases). The CDR3 runs to 15 residues. Germline V lookup: CDR1 SGHDT, CDR2 YYEEEE. Trimming took 5 bases from V and 3 from J, leaving 15 bases between them. For the CDR3, the DNA is TGTGCCAGCAGTTTTGGGACATCTGTCAATCAGCCCCAGCATTTT. This sequence encodes CASSFGTSVNQPQHF.

Turning to this clone: This CDR3 is also generated by other DNA sequences in the sample. The rearrangement joins TRBV28 to TRBJ1-5; D is unresolved. CDR3 size: 11 residues. V gave up 2 bases and J gave up 7 bases, with 3 bases separating them. The V gene's germline CDR1 is MDHEN and CDR2 SYDVKM. The CDR3 loop reads CASSLGQPQHF. CDR3 nucleotide sequence: TGTGCCAGCAGTTTAGGGCAGCCCCAGCATTTT. The full variable domain, with the rest looked up from reference TRBV28 and TRBJ1-5, is DVKVTQSSRYLVKRTGEKVFLECVQDMDHENMFWYRQDPGLGLRLIYFSYDVKMKEKGDIPEGYSVSREKKERFSLILESASTNQTSMYLCASSLGQPQHFGDGTRLSIL.

The CDR3 DNA reads TGTGCCAGCAGCTTAACGTCAGCTAACTATGGCTACACCTTC. Its translation is CASSLTSANYGYTF. The J gene is TRBJ1-2, the V gene TRBV7-2; D uncertain. Germline loops: CDR1 SGHTA, CDR2 FQGNSA. This CDR3 region has 14 residues. V gave up 2 bases and J gave up 0 bases, with 7 bases separating them.

The rearrangement uses TRBV7-2 and TRBJ2-3, with D unclear. This CDR3 is 11 amino acids long. The germline CDR1 and CDR2 sequences are SGHTA and FQGNSA. Trimming removed 5 bases from V and 6 bases from J, with 6 bases in between. CDR3 in DNA: TGTGCCAGCAGCGCCCCTGATACGCAGTATTTT. It translates to CASSAPDTQYF.

The gene calls are TRBV7-2 and TRBJ1-6, with 8 bases that match TRBD1. The germline V gene has CDR1 SGHTA and CDR2 FQGNSA. The junction had 8 bases not matched to a gene; V was cut back by 5 bases and J by 2 bases. This CDR3 is 17 amino acids long. The CDR3 DNA is TGTGCCAGCAGCCAAGGACAGGGAGGGCCCTATAATTCACCCCTCCACTTT. It yields the protein CASSQGQGGPYNSPLHF.

The sample holds a few counts of this clone. This chain links TRBV5-1 with TRBJ2-5; tentative D call: TRBD2 (7 bases). The germline V and J ends were trimmed by 4 bases and 10 bases, with 20 bases remaining between them. This CDR3 has 14 residues. Per the germline V gene, CDR1 is SGHRS and CDR2 is YFSETQ. The CDR3 here is CASSKDRRGGGQYF. CDR3 bases: TGCGCCAGCAGCAAAGACAGGCGCGGGGGTGGCCAGTACTTC.

The chain employs TRBV13 and TRBJ1-2; TRBD1 is a possible D gene (5 bases). From germline, CDR1 is PRHDT and CDR2 FYEKMQ (reference sequence). CDR3 length: 14 residues. The V end was cut by 7 bases, the J end by 8 bases, with 20 bases between. The CDR3 coding sequence is TGTGCCAGCAACTCCGGGACTTTCCGGGACGGCTACACCTTC. Translation gives CASNSGTFRDGYTF.

This rearrangement joins TRBV27 to TRBJ1-2, with 7 positions matching TRBD1. The CDR3 has 14 residues. Germline CDR1 is MNHEY and CDR2 is SMNVEV (reference sequence). The J segment lost 5 bases and the V segment lost 5 bases, leaving 8 bases of the junction unmatched. In DNA, the CDR3 is TGTGCCAGCAGTCTCGGGGGCAGGGGGTATGGCTACACCTTC. Its translation: CASSLGGRGYGYTF.

The rearrangement joins TRBV18 to TRBJ1-3; D uncertain. The CDR3 has 13 amino acids. V was pared by 0 bases and J by 9 bases, with 9 bases between. CDR1 and CDR2 (germline): KGHSH, LQKENI. Here the CDR3 DNA reads TGTGCCAGCTCACCACCGTCCGGGGTCACCATATATTTT. Translating it yields CASSPPSGVTIYF. Full variable domain (remainder filled in from reference TRBV18 and TRBJ1-3): NAGVMQNPRHLVRRRGQEARLRCSPMKGHSHVYWYRQLPEEGLKFMVYLQKENIIDESGMPKERFSAEFPKEGPSILRIQQVVRGDSAAYFCASSPPSGVTIYFGEGSWLTVV.

The chain links TRBV5-1 to TRBJ2-1, with D perhaps TRBD2 (5 bases). Trimming stripped 5 bases from V and 7 bases from J, with 19 bases between. Per germline, CDR1 SGHRS and CDR2 YFSETQ. The CDR3 consists of 15 residues. CDR3 nucleotide sequence: TGCGCCAGCAGAGGAGGCGGTTCGAATGGGAATGAGCAGTTCTTC. It specifies CASRGGGSNGNEQFF.

This clone has just a few counts. The chain uses TRBV6-5 and TRBJ1-3; 9 bases are shared with TRBD1. Trimming at V came to 2 bases and at J to 3 bases, leaving 5 bases not matched to a gene. CDR1 and CDR2 from the germline V gene are MNHEY and SVGAGI. This CDR3 region has 16 residues. The CDR3 sequence is CASSYAGTGNGNTIYF. CDR3 coding DNA: TGTGCCAGCAGTTACGCCGGGACAGGGAATGGAAACACCATATATTTT.

The rearrangement links TRBV5-4 to TRBJ2-1; 11 bases align to TRBD2. CDR3 size: 15 residues. Trimming at V came to 4 bases and at J to 10 bases, leaving 10 bases not matched to a gene. The V gene's germline CDR1 is SGHNT and CDR2 YYREEE (reference sequence). The DNA of the CDR3 is TGTGCCAGCAGCCTAGCGGGAGGCCCCCTCGGGGAGCAGTTCTTC. This gives the protein CASSLAGGPLGEQFF.

The CDR3 nucleotides read TGTGCCAGCAGCCCACGACAGAGGGGCAATGAGCAGTTCTTC. It yields the protein CASSPRQRGNEQFF. The rearrangement uses TRBV14 and TRBJ2-1, with D possibly called TRBD1 or TRBD2 (5 bases each). The CDR3 loop spans 14 amino acids. The V gene's germline CDR1 is SGHDN and CDR2 FVKESK. With 4 bases removed from V and 6 bases from J, the gap between germline ends came to 13 bases. The full variable domain, with the rest looked up from reference TRBV14 and TRBJ2-1, is EAGVTQFPSHSVIEKGQTVTLRCDPISGHDNLYWYRRVMGKEIKFLLHFVKESKQDESGMPNNRFLAERTGGTYSTLKVQPAELEDSGVYFCASSPRQRGNEQFFGPGTRLTVL.

The chain uses TRBV5-1 and TRBJ2-5; maybe TRBD2 (6 bases). Germline V gene lookup returns CDR1 SGHRS and CDR2 YFSETQ. There are 16 residues in the CDR3. V was pared by 4 bases and J by 1 base, with 17 bases between. The CDR3 loop reads CASSPGTFSSQETQYF. For the CDR3, the DNA is TGCGCCAGCAGCCCCGGGACTTTCTCAAGCCAAGAGACCCAGTACTTC.

V and J are TRBV5-1 and TRBJ1-5; D uncertain. Per germline, CDR1 SGHRS and CDR2 YFSETQ. CDR3 length: 14 amino acids. Trimming pared 0 bases from V and 5 bases from J, leaving 9 bases between. This chain's CDR3 is CASSLGYMDQPQHF. The CDR3 DNA reads as TGCGCCAGCAGCTTGGGGTATATGGATCAGCCCCAGCATTTT.

V usage is TRBV5-6 and J usage is TRBJ1-3; D remains unclear. The CDR3 has 16 amino acids. The germline V gene has CDR1 SGHDT and CDR2 YYEEEE. Trimming pared 5 bases from V and 4 bases from J, leaving 19 bases between. CDR3 DNA: TGTGCCAGCAGTCGAGGTCCGGGTCAGCCAGGAAACACCATATATTTT. It translates to CASSRGPGQPGNTIYF.

This chain uses TRBV28 with TRBJ1-2, with D unclear. The CDR3 has 13 residues. Trimming removed 2 bases from V and 8 bases from J, with 12 bases in between. Germline V lookup: CDR1 MDHEN, CDR2 SYDVKM. CDR3 DNA: TGTGCCAGCAGTTTAAAGGCACCACAGGGCTACACCTTC. As protein: CASSLKAPQGYTF.

The chain uses TRBV27 and TRBJ2-7, with D perhaps matching TRBD1 (6 bases). Germline-derived CDR1 and CDR2 are MNHEY and SMNVEV (reference sequence). The CDR3 length is 14 residues. Trimming took 5 bases from V and 0 from J, leaving 11 bases between them. The CDR3 reads CASSKQGYSYEQYF. CDR3 DNA: TGTGCCAGCAGTAAACAGGGATACTCCTACGAGCAGTACTTC.

This clone was found a few times. The chain couples TRBV10-3 to TRBJ2-7; D call uncertain. The CDR3 has 14 amino acids. Germline assignment: CDR1 ENHRY and CDR2 SYGVKD. Trimming pared 7 bases from V and 2 bases from J, leaving 15 bases between. The CDR3 is CAIKSSGTTYEQYF. In DNA, the CDR3 is TGTGCCATCAAGTCATCAGGTACAACCTACGAGCAGTACTTC.